This T cell receptor (beta chain) was found in a study of neurological immune-mediated disorders. MiXCR, applied by TCRdb to the 5' RACE reads, yields one record per CDR3 protein. The table includes 50,000 or so distinct CDR3 sequences, around 16% detected once. The sequenced sample was PBMCs. The origin of this receptor is a man in his fifties or sixties in good health.

CDR3 loop: CSVKGVGVSYEQYF. CDR3 in DNA: TGCAGCGTTAAGGGGGTGGGAGTCTCCTACGAGCAGTACTTC. The chain combines TRBV29-1 with TRBJ2-7; possible D gene TRBD1, 6 bases. CDR1 and CDR2 from the germline V gene are SQVTM and ANQGSEA. The CDR3 runs 14 residues. Trimming shortened V by 5 bases and J by 0 bases, and 14 bases separated the two germline ends.